One sample yielded the 13 T cell receptor beta chains listed below, sequenced in a study of T cell changes during pregnancy in multiple sclerosis. Using immunoSEQ multiplex PCR, the repertoire was profiled, and TCRdb retains in-frame clones only, with some absent. The sample lists 75,000 to 100,000 clones, over 80% occurring once. Sequenced material: peripheral blood, taken after pregnancy. The source is a female donor with multiple sclerosis, enrolled in a pregnancy study.

This clone appeared a single time. V is TRBV18 and J is TRBJ1-2, with unresolved D. Trimming cost V 8 bases and J 0 bases, with 16 bases left between them. Germline CDR1 and CDR2: KGHSH and LQKENI. This CDR3 is built from 15 residues. The CDR3 bases are TGTGCCAGCCGAGCGCTCATTGGGTCTAACTATGGCTACACCTTC. It is translated as CASRALIGSNYGYTF.

The gene calls are TRBV19 and TRBJ2-3, with TRBD2 matching over 11 bases. V lost 4 bases, J lost 2 bases, and 2 bases stayed unmatched. Germline V CDR1 and CDR2: LNHDA, SQIVND (reference sequence). The CDR3 runs to 15 residues. DNA for the CDR3: TGTGCCAGTAGTAGACTAGCGGGGCCCACAGATACGCAGTATTTT. Its translation: CASSRLAGPTDTQYF.

This chain links TRBV30 with TRBJ2-3; D unresolved. Trimming shortened V by 3 bases and J by 3 bases, and 16 bases separated the two germline ends. Germline values: CDR1 GTSNPN, CDR2 SVGIG (reference sequence). The CDR3 consists of 15 residues. The CDR3 sequence: CAWSSVGSSTDTQYF. CDR3 nucleotide sequence: TGTGCCTGGAGCAGCGTCGGGTCAAGTACAGATACGCAGTATTTT.

The chain joins TRBV5-5 to TRBJ1-2; TRBD1 agrees at 8 bases. The CDR3 has 14 amino acids. Germline CDR1 reads SGHKS; CDR2 reads YYEKEE (reference sequence). Trimming cost V 4 bases and J 3 bases; bases outside gene matches: 5. The DNA for the CDR3 is TGTGCCAGCAGCGAGACAGGGGACGACTATGGCTACACCTTC. Protein sequence: CASSETGDDYGYTF.

V and J are TRBV2 and TRBJ2-1; TRBD1 matches 8 bases. The CDR3 has 13 amino acids. Germline CDR1 reads SNHLY; CDR2 reads FYNNEI. The J segment lost 6 bases and the V segment lost 8 bases, leaving 6 bases of the junction unmatched. The CDR3 DNA is TGTGCCAGCCCGGACAGGGAACGCAATGAGCAGTTCTTC. Amino acid sequence: CASPDRERNEQFF.

This chain joins TRBV6-1 and TRBJ1-1, with D unresolved. The CDR3 totals 16 residues. V lost 3 bases and J lost 6, with 20 bases in between. Germline CDR1 MNHNS, CDR2 SASEGT. Written as DNA, the CDR3 is TGTGCCAGCAGTGAGCGGCCGATCCGCGTCGCGCCTGAAGCTTTCTTT. It specifies CASSERPIRVAPEAFF.

The chain joins TRBV6-1 to TRBJ1-4; 7 bases match TRBD1. V was clipped by 1 base and J by 5 bases; unmatched bases: 7. This CDR3 is 16 amino acids long. CDR1 MNHNS and CDR2 SASEGT come from the germline V gene. The CDR3 coding sequence is TGTGCCAGCAGTGAAGTGGGGACAGTAGGAAATGAAAAACTGTTTTTT. Amino acid sequence: CASSEVGTVGNEKLFF.

In DNA, the CDR3 is TGTGCCAGCCGTGACAGGGGGTTTACAGATACGCAGTATTTT. It yields the protein CASRDRGFTDTQYF. The V and J genes are TRBV7-9 and TRBJ2-3, with 9 nucleotides matching TRBD1. Germline V lookup: CDR1 SEHNR, CDR2 FQNEAQ (reference sequence). There are 14 residues in the CDR3. The V segment lost 8 bases and the J segment 3 bases; nucleotides outside the gene matches: 6.

V gene TRBV5-1 combines with J gene TRBJ1-1; the D gene is possibly TRBD1 (6 bases). V was shortened by 2 bases and J by 4 bases, with 15 bases between the two germline ends. The CDR3 spans 15 residues. Germline assignment: CDR1 SGHRS and CDR2 YFSETQ. The CDR3 reads CASSLRVGGSTEAFF. CDR3 DNA sequence: TGCGCCAGCAGCTTAAGGGTAGGGGGTAGCACTGAAGCTTTCTTT.

The chain is built from TRBV18 and TRBJ1-1; 8 positions match TRBD1. This CDR3 region has 16 residues. Germline V lookup: CDR1 KGHSH, CDR2 LQKENI. Trimming at V came to 6 bases and at J to 1 base, leaving 10 bases not matched to a gene. The CDR3 region is CASSPNTGTGNTEAFF. In DNA form, the CDR3 reads TGTGCCAGCTCGCCAAACACCGGGACAGGGAACACTGAAGCTTTCTTT.

CDR3 nucleotide sequence: TGTGCCAGTAACCTAGCGGCACCCCAAGCTGAGCAGTTCTTC. The encoded protein is CASNLAAPQAEQFF. This sequence joins TRBV19 and TRBJ2-1; 7 positions match TRBD2. Germline CDR1 reads LNHDA; CDR2 reads SQIVND (reference sequence). This CDR3 contains 14 residues. The trim removed 7 bases at V and 9 bases at J, leaving 12 bases unmatched.

Here the CDR3 reads CASSQDTGGGKLAKNIQYF. The CDR3 nucleotides read TGCGCCAGCAGCCAAGATACAGGGGGCGGGAAGTTAGCCAAAAACATTCAGTACTTC. The chain has TRBV4-1 and TRBJ2-4; 9 bases line up with TRBD1. The CDR3 contains 19 residues. V shed 0 bases, J shed 0 bases, and the junction held 9 bases outside the gene matches. The germline CDR1 and CDR2 sequences are MGHRA and YSYEKL.

V is TRBV6-5 and J is TRBJ1-3; TRBD1 matches 7 bases. Trimming removed 0 bases from V and 3 bases from J; junction bases left unmatched: 5. Looked up from germline, CDR1 is MNHEY and CDR2 is SVGAGI. The CDR3 runs to 16 residues. CDR3 DNA sequence: TGTGCCAGCAGTTACTCGACAGGGTCCTTTGGAAACACCATATATTTT. It translates to CASSYSTGSFGNTIYF.